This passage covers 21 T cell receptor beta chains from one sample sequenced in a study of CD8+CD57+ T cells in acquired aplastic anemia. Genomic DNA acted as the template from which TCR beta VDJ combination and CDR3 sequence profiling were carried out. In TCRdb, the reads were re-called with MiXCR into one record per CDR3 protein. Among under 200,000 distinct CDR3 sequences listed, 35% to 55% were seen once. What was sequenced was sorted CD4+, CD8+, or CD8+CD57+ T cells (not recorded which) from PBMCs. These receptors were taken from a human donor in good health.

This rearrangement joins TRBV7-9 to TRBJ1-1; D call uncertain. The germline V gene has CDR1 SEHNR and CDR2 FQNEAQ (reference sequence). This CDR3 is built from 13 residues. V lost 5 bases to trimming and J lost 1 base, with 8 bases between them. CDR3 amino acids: CASSPPQNTEAFF. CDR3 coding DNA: TGTGCCAGCAGCCCTCCACAGAACACTGAAGCTTTCTTT.

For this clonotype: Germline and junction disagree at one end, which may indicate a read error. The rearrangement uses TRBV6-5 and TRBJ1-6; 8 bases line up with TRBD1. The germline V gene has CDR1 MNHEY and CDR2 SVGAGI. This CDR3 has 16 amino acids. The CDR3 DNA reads TGTGCCACCAGTCCTCGAGCCGGGACAGGAGATTCACCCCTCCACTTT. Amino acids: CATSPRAGTGDSPLHF.

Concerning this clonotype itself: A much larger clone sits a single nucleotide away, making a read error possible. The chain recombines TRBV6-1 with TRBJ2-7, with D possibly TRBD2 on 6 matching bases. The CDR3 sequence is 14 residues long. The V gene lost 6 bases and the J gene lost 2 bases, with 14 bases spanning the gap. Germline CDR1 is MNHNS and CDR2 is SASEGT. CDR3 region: CASSRGSGPYEQYF. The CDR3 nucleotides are TGTGCCAGCAGCCGGGGGTCAGGGCCCTACGAGCAGTACTTC.

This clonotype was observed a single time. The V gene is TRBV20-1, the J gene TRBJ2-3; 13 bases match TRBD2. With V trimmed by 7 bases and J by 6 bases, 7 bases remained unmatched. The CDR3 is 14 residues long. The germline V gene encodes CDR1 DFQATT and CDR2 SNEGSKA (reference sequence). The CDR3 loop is CSGTSGGAWDTQYF. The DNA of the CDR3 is TGCAGTGGTACTAGCGGGGGGGCATGGGATACGCAGTATTTT.

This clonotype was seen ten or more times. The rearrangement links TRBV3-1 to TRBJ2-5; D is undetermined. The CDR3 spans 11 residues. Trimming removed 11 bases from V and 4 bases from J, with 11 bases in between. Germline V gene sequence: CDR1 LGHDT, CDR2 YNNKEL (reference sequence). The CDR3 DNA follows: TGTGCCTCCTACCGGCTAGAGACCCAGTACTTC. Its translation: CASYRLETQYF.

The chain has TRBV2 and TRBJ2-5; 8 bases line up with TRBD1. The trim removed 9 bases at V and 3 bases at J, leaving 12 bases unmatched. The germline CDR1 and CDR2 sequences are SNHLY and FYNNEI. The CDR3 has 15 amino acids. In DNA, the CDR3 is TGTGCCAGTCCCCCGCCGGACAGGGCAAAAGAGACCCAGTACTTC. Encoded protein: CASPPPDRAKETQYF.

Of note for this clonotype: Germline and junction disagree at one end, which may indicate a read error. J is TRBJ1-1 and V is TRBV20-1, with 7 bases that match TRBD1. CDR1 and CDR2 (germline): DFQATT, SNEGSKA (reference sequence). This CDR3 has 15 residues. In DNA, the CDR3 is TGCAGTGCTGGAGACAGGGTGAGGATGAACACTGAAGCTTTCTTT. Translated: CSAGDRVRMNTEAFF.

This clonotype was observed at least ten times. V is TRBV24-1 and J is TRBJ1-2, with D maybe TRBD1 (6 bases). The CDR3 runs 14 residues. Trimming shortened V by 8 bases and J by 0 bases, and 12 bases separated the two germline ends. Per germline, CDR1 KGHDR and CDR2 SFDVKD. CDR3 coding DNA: TGTGCCACCACTAGGACAGCCACTAACTATGGCTACACCTTC. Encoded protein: CATTRTATNYGYTF.

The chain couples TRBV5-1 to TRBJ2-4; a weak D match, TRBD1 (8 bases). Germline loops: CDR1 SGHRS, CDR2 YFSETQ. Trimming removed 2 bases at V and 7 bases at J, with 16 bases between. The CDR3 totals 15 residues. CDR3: CASSLQGGPLNIQYF. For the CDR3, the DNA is TGCGCCAGCAGCTTACAGGGGGGGCCTCTTAACATTCAGTACTTC. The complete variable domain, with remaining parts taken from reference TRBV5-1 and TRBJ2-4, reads KAGVTQTPRYLIKTRGQQVTLSCSPISGHRSVSWYQQTPGQGLQFLFEYFSETQRNKGNFPGRFSGRQFSNSRSEMNVSTLELGDSALYLCASSLQGGPLNIQYFGAGTRLSVL.

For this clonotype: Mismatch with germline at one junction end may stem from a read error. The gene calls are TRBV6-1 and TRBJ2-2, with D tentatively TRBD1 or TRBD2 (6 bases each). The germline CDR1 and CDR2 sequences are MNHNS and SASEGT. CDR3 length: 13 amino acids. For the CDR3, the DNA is TGTGCCAGCAGGCGACAGGAGGCCGGGGGGCTGTTTTTT. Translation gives CASRRQEAGGLFF.

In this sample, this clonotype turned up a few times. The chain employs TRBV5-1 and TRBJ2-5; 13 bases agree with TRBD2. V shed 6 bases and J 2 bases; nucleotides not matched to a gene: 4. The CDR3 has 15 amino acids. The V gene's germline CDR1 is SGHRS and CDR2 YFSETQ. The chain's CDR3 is CASKRLAGGQETQYF. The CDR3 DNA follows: TGCGCCAGCAAAAGACTAGCGGGAGGACAAGAGACCCAGTACTTC.

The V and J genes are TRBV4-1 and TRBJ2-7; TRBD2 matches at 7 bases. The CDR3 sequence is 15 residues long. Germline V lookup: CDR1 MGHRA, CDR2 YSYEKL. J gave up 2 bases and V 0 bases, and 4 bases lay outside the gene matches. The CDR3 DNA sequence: TGCGCCAGCAGCCAAGAGCAGCGGGAAACCTACGAGCAGTACTTC. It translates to CASSQEQRETYEQYF.

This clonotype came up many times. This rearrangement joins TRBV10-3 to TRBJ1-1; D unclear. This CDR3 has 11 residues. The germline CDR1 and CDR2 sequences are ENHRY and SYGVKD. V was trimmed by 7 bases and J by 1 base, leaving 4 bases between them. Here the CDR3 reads CAIKENTEAFF. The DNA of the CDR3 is TGTGCCATCAAGGAGAACACTGAAGCTTTCTTT.

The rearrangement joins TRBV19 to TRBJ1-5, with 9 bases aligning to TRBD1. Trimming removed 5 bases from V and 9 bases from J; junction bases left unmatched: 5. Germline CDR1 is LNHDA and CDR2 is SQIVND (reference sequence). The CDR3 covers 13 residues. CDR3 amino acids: CASSAGQGSPQHF. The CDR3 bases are TGTGCCAGTAGTGCGGGACAGGGATCGCCCCAGCATTTT. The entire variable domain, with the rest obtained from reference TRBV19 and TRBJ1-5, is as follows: DGGITQSPKYLFRKEGQNVTLSCEQNLNHDAMYWYRQDPGQGLRLIYYSQIVNDFQKGDIAEGYSVSREKKESFPLTVTSAQKNPTAFYLCASSAGQGSPQHFGDGTRLSIL.

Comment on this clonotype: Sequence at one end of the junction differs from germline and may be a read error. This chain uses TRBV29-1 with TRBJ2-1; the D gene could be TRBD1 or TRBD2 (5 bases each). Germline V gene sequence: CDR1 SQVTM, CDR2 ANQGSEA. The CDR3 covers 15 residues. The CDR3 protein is CSVEERGQRYNERFF. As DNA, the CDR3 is TGCAGCGTTGAAGAGAGGGGCCAGCGCTACAATGAGCGGTTCTTC.

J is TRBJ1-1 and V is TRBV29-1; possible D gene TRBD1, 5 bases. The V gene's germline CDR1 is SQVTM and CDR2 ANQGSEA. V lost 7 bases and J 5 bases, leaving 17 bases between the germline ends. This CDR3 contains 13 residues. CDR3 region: CSAVDSWGTEAFF. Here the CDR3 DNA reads TGCAGCGCCGTCGACTCATGGGGGACTGAAGCTTTCTTT.

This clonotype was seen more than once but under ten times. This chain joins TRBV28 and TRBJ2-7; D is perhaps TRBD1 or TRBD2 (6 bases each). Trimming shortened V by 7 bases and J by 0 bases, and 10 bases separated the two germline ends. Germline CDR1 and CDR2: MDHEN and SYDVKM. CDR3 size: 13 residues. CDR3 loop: CASTKGGSYEQYF. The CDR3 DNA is TGTGCCAGCACTAAGGGGGGCTCCTACGAGCAGTACTTC.

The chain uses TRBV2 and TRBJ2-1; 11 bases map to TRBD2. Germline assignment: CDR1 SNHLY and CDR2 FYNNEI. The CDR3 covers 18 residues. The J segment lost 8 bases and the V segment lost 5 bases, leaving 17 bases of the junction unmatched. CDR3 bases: TGTGCCAGCAGTACTAGGGGTCCCGGGACTAGCGGTCGGGATGAGCAGTTCTTC. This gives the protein CASSTRGPGTSGRDEQFF.

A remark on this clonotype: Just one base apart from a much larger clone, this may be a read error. The CDR3 coding sequence is TGCGCCAGCAGATTAATTCAGGACACTGAAGCTTTATTT. It encodes CASRLIQDTEALF. V gene TRBV5-1 combines with J gene TRBJ1-1, with D tentatively TRBD1 (5 bases). Germline values: CDR1 SGHRS, CDR2 YFSETQ. The CDR3 sequence is 13 residues long.

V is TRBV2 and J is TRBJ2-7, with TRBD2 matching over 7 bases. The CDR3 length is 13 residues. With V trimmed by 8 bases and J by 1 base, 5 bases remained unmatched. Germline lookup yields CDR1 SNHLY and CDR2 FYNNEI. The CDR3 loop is CASGREGSYEQYF. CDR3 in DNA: TGTGCCAGCGGGAGGGAGGGATCCTACGAGCAGTACTTC.

In DNA form, the CDR3 reads TGTGCCACCAGTGATCCGAGGGGAGGGGGTTATGGCTACACCTTC. Protein sequence: CATSDPRGGGYGYTF. The rearrangement links TRBV24-1 to TRBJ1-2; possible D gene TRBD1, 6 bases. Germline values: CDR1 KGHDR, CDR2 SFDVKD. The CDR3 is 15 residues long. V shed 3 bases and J shed 5 bases, with 15 bases lying between them.